This note documents a single T cell receptor (beta chain) sequence. The target antigen is unknown. The treatment here: oral pan-JAK inhibitor, 5-10 mg twice daily. Cell sorting was applied to PBMCs, and CD4+ and CD8+ T cells were collected. The CDR3 is 18 amino acids. Germline V CDR1 and CDR2: MGHRA, YSYEKL. V lost 0 bases and J lost 5, with 22 bases in between. RNA extraction and reverse transcription yielded cDNA as sequencing template. Assay used: immunoSEQ multiplex PCR; TCRdb lists only in-frame clones, some missing. Here the sample spans about 160,000 clones, 60% being singletons. This entry is derived from a study of CD8+ T cells in alopecia areata. Overall study: Treated patients received severity scores based on the percentage of scalp area affected. Overall study findings and caveats: Normal skin's resident alphabeta T cells are sequenced alongside lesional scalp T cells. Elevated clonality characterized lesional scalp relative to normal scalp, particularly in alopecia totalis/universalis.

The gene calls are TRBV4-1 and TRBJ1-2; D perhaps matches TRBD1 (6 bases). The source is a human donor with alopecia areata. The specimen comprised CD4+ T cells sorted from blood, sampled at week 24, from a patient treated with tofacitinib. CDR3 DNA: TGCGCCAGCAGCCAAGATGGAGCTCGGACGGACAGTTGGTATGGCTACACCTTC. Amino acids: CASSQDGARTDSWYGYTF.